The source of this TCR beta chain is a study of T cell responses to AZD1222 COVID-19 vaccine. Study-wide background: Second-dose groups at about 4 or about 12 weeks were pooled. Study conclusions and caveats: Spike-specific TCR depth and breadth grew after two AZD1222 doses. White British donors predominated, females outnumbered males, and clonal diversity was possibly underestimated. Nearly half of spike-specific TCRs reportedly go after variant regions that carry no mutations.

Method: immunoSEQ multiplex PCR; TCRdb's copy keeps in-frame clones and lacks some. The sample records about 97,000 clones, roughly 89% being singletons. As for this clone: Its antigen is currently unknown.

Germline V gene lookup returns CDR1 WNHNN and CDR2 SYGVQD (reference sequence). The CDR3 consists of 14 residues. The V end was cut by 5 bases, the J end by 1 base, with 11 bases between. This chain connects TRBV10-1 to TRBJ1-1; a weak D match, TRBD1 (5 bases). This TCR was sampled from an adult in good health. Here the sequenced sample was peripheral blood, taken on day 0 of AZD1222 vaccination. In DNA, the CDR3 is TGCGCCAGCAGTCTCAGGGCCCCGAACACTGAAGCTTTCTTT. This encodes CASSLRAPNTEAFF.